Presented here are 18 T cell receptor beta chains from one specimen sequenced in a study of cytomegalovirus exposure and HLA in healthy donors. Use of 60 Vbeta and 13 Jbeta primers characterized the PCR. Here immunoSEQ multiplex PCR was the method, and the copy in TCRdb shows in-frame clones only, minus some. The sample lists about 200,000 clones; approximately 85% were seen once. Sequenced material: PBMCs. These receptors were collected from a girl aged 5-17 years in good health and CMV-seropositive.

This chain uses TRBV4-2 with TRBJ1-4, with 8 bases identical to TRBD1. The CDR3 has 19 amino acids. Looked up from germline, CDR1 is LGHNA and CDR2 is YNFKEQ. The J segment lost 2 bases and the V segment lost 0 bases, leaving 11 bases of the junction unmatched. The CDR3: CASSQEKSGQGMTNEKLFF. CDR3 in DNA: TGTGCCAGCAGCCAAGAAAAATCAGGACAGGGTATGACTAATGAAAAACTGTTTTTT.

V gene TRBV19 combines with J gene TRBJ2-2, with TRBD1 identical over 8 bases. The CDR3 runs 15 residues. With V trimmed by 5 bases and J by 1 base, 3 bases remained unmatched. Germline loops: CDR1 LNHDA, CDR2 SQIVND (reference sequence). This CDR3 is CASSSDRVNTGELFF. Written as DNA, the CDR3 is TGTGCCAGTAGTTCGGACAGGGTGAACACCGGGGAGCTGTTTTTT.

The chain links TRBV10-1 to TRBJ1-5, with D maybe TRBD1 (6 bases). CDR1 and CDR2 (germline): WNHNN, SYGVQD (reference sequence). V lost 2 bases and J 3 bases, leaving 11 bases between the germline ends. There are 15 residues in the CDR3. CDR3 DNA: TGCGCCAGCAGTGAGGACAGGCCTTACAATCAGCCCCAGCATTTT. Translated: CASSEDRPYNQPQHF.

The rearrangement joins TRBV7-2 to TRBJ2-3; possible D gene TRBD1, 6 bases. CDR3 length equals 16 residues. Trimming took off 5 bases at V and 5 bases at J, with 20 bases between the two ends. CDR1 and CDR2 from the germline V gene are SGHTA and FQGNSA. CDR3 bases: TGTGCCAGCAGCCCCTTGTCGAGGGGGTGGGGAGATACGCAGTATTTT. Protein sequence: CASSPLSRGWGDTQYF.

The chain employs TRBV4-2 and TRBJ1-1; D ambiguous. The CDR3 is made up of 16 amino acids. V was cut by 0 bases and J by 8 bases, with 19 bases left in between. The germline CDR1 and CDR2 sequences are LGHNA and YNFKEQ. The CDR3 DNA reads TGTGCCAGCAGCCAAGATGGGCCAGGAGGCCAAGAAGAAGCTTTCTTT. Amino acids: CASSQDGPGGQEEAFF.

This clone has only a few counts. This rearrangement joins TRBV9 to TRBJ1-2, with a possible D match to TRBD1 (5 bases). Germline CDR1 SGDLS, CDR2 YYNGEE. V lost 3 bases and J 6 bases, leaving 9 bases between the germline ends. The CDR3 runs to 12 residues. CDR3 sequence: CASSAAGDGYTF. CDR3 DNA sequence: TGTGCCAGCAGCGCTGCGGGGGATGGCTACACCTTC. The variable domain in full, with the rest retrieved from reference TRBV9 and TRBJ1-2, is DSGVTQTPKHLITATGQRVTLRCSPRSGDLSVYWYQQSLDQGLQFLIQYYNGEERAKGNILERFSAQQFPDLHSELNLSSLELGDSALYFCASSAAGDGYTFGSGTRLTVV.

V is TRBV4-3 and J is TRBJ2-2, with 9 bases aligning to TRBD2. The V and J ends lost 6 bases and 6 bases, in that order; junction bases with no gene match: 2. Germline CDR1 reads LGHNA; CDR2 reads YSLEER. The CDR3 runs to 13 residues. The CDR3 loop is CASSAGGSGELFF. DNA for the CDR3: TGCGCCAGCAGTGCGGGGGGGTCCGGGGAGCTGTTTTTT.

The rearrangement uses TRBV7-7 and TRBJ2-5; TRBD2 aligns across 8 bases. V lost 1 base to trimming and J lost 0 bases; unmatched junction nucleotides: 4. The CDR3 is made up of 16 amino acids. Germline V gene data show CDR1 as SSHAT and CDR2 as FNYEAQ (reference sequence). CDR3 bases: TGTGCCAGCAGCTTAGGGAGCGGGGGCTACCAAGAGACCCAGTACTTC. This translates into CASSLGSGGYQETQYF.

V gene TRBV4-3 combines with J gene TRBJ1-4; D unresolved. The CDR3 is made up of 15 amino acids. The V end lost 0 bases, the J end lost 0 bases, and 5 bases lay between the germline ends. Germline CDR1 reads LGHNA; CDR2 reads YSLEER. The DNA of the CDR3 is TGCGCCAGCAGCCAAGAGCAGTCAACTAATGAAAAACTGTTTTTT. Its translation is CASSQEQSTNEKLFF.

The V call is TRBV6-6, the J call TRBJ1-2; a possible D gene is TRBD1 (6 bases). The CDR3 is made up of 13 amino acids. Germline V CDR1 and CDR2: MNHNY, SVGAGI (reference sequence). V was trimmed by 2 bases and J by 7 bases, leaving 11 bases between them. Here the CDR3 DNA reads TGTGCCAGCAGTTACGGGAGGGGGGCTGGCTACACCTTC. The encoded protein is CASSYGRGAGYTF.

This clone was picked up a small number of times. This chain uses TRBV5-6 with TRBJ1-6; TRBD1 aligns across 7 bases. CDR1 is SGHDT and CDR2 is YYEEEE in the germline V gene. V lost 4 bases to trimming and J lost 14 bases; unmatched junction nucleotides: 18. CDR3 length: 16 residues. CDR3 amino acids: CASSRDPGAAQGALHF. CDR3 in DNA: TGTGCCAGCAGCCGCGACCCCGGGGCCGCCCAGGGGGCCCTCCACTTT.

The CDR3 here is CAWSPMADTEAFF. CDR3 nucleotides: TGTGCCTGGAGTCCAATGGCGGACACTGAAGCTTTCTTT. V usage is TRBV30 and J usage is TRBJ1-1; D not certain. The germline CDR1 and CDR2 sequences are GTSNPN and SVGIG (reference sequence). The CDR3 is 13 amino acids. With 2 bases removed from V and 3 bases from J, the gap between germline ends came to 10 bases. The full variable domain, completed using reference TRBV30 and TRBJ1-1, is SQTIHQWPATLVQPVGSPLSLECTVEGTSNPNLYWYRQAAGRGLQLLFYSVGIGQISSEVPQNLSASRPQDRQFILSSKKLLLSDSGFYLCAWSPMADTEAFFGQGTRLTVV.

The chain links TRBV7-2 to TRBJ1-5, with TRBD1 as a possible D gene (5 bases). The CDR3 consists of 16 residues. The germline V and J ends were trimmed by 0 bases and 1 base, with 10 bases remaining between them. Germline V gives CDR1 SGHTA, CDR2 FQGNSA. The CDR3 DNA sequence: TGTGCCAGCAGCTTAGCTTCCAGGGCAAGCAATCAGCCCCAGCATTTT. It encodes CASSLASRASNQPQHF.

The rearrangement uses TRBV7-7 and TRBJ2-5; 13 nucleotides align to TRBD2. The length of the CDR3 is 16 residues. Germline CDR1 reads SSHAT; CDR2 reads FNYEAQ (reference sequence). The ends lost 5 bases at V and 2 bases at J; junction bases unmatched: 5. The chain's CDR3 is CASSQGLAGPQETQYF. CDR3 DNA: TGTGCCAGCAGCCAGGGACTAGCGGGACCTCAAGAGACCCAGTACTTC.

In nucleotides, the CDR3 is TGTGCCAGCAGCTCCATGGACAGCACCCCAAGCTATGGCTACACCTTC. Translation gives CASSSMDSTPSYGYTF. V usage is TRBV7-9 and J usage is TRBJ1-2, with D possibly matching TRBD1 (6 bases). Germline loops: CDR1 SEHNR, CDR2 FQNEAQ (reference sequence). This CDR3 contains 16 residues. V lost 4 bases, J lost 4 bases, and 19 bases lay in between.

This clone came up once. The genes are TRBV7-2 and TRBJ1-4; 7 bases align to TRBD1. Trimming cost V 0 bases and J 0 bases; bases outside gene matches: 1. There are 16 residues in the CDR3. The germline V gene has CDR1 SGHTA and CDR2 FQGNSA. CDR3 bases: TGTGCCAGCAGCTTAGCAGGGGGCGCAACTAATGAAAAACTGTTTTTT. Its translation: CASSLAGGATNEKLFF.

The chain combines TRBV5-4 with TRBJ2-7; 8 bases line up with TRBD1. The V gene end was trimmed by 4 bases and the J gene end by 2 bases; junction bases not matched to a gene: 8. This CDR3 has 15 amino acids. Germline V gives CDR1 SGHNT, CDR2 YYREEE (reference sequence). The CDR3: CASSLPQGAAYEQYF. DNA of the CDR3: TGTGCCAGCAGCCTTCCTCAGGGGGCGGCCTACGAGCAGTACTTC.

The gene calls are TRBV12-5 and TRBJ2-1; 7 bases agree with TRBD2. Trimming cost V 2 bases and J 5 bases; bases outside gene matches: 27. Germline CDR1 LGHNT, CDR2 FRNRAP. The CDR3 contains 22 residues. This CDR3 reads CASGLPTKTKGGGRPSDNEQFF. CDR3 coding DNA: TGTGCTAGTGGTTTGCCCACAAAAACCAAGGGCGGGGGACGCCCCTCTGACAATGAGCAGTTCTTC.